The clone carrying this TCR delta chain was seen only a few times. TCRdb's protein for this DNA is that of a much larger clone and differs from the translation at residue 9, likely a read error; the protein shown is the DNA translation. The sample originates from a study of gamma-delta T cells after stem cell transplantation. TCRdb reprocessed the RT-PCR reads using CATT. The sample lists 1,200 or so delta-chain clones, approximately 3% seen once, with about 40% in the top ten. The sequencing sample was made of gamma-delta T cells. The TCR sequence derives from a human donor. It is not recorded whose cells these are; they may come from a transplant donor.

CDR3 sequence: CACDTVGESFKLIF. The DNA for the CDR3 is TGTGCCTGTGACACCGTAGGGGAGAGCTTTAAACTCATCTTT. The chain uses TRDV2 and TRDJ1; D might be TRDD3 (5 bases). CDR1 is GEAIGNYY and CDR2 is EKD in the germline V gene. Trimming left V 0 bases short and J 7 bases short, with 14 bases between. The CDR3 runs 14 residues.